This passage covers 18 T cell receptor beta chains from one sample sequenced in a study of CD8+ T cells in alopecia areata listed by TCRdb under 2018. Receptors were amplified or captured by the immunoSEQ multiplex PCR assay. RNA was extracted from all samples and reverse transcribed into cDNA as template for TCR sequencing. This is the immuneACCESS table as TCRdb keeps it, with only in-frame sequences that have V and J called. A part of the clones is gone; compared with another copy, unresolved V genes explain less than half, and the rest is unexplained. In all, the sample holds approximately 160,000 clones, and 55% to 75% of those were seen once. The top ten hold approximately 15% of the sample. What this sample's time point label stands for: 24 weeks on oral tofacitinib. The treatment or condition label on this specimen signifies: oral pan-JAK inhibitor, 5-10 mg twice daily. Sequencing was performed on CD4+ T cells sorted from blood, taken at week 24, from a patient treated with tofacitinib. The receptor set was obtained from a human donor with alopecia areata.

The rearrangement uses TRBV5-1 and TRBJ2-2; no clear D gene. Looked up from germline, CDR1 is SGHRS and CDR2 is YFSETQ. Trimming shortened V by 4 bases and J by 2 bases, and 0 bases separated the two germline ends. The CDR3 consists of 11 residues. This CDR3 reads CASSNTGELFF. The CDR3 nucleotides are TGCGCCAGCAGCAACACCGGGGAGCTGTTTTTT. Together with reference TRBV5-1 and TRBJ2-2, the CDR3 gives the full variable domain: KAGVTQTPRYLIKTRGQQVTLSCSPISGHRSVSWYQQTPGQGLQFLFEYFSETQRNKGNFPGRFSGRQFSNSRSEMNVSTLELGDSALYLCASSNTGELFFGEGSRLTVL.

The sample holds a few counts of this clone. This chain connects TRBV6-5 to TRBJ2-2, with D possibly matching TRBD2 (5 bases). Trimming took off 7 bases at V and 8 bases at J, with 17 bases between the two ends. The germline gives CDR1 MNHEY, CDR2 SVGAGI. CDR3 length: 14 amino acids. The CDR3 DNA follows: TGTGCCAGCAAGAGGGTCGGCTTAGAGGGGGAGCTGTTTTTT. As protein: CASKRVGLEGELFF.

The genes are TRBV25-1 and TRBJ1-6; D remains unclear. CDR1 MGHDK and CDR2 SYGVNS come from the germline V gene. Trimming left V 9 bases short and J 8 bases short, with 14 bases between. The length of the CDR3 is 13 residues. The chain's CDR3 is CASERAGDSPLHF. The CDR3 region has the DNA TGTGCCAGTGAAAGGGCCGGGGATTCACCCCTCCACTTT.

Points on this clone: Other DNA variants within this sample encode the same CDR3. This CDR3 is CASSPREETQYF. The DNA of the CDR3 is TGTGCCAGCTCACCAAGGGAAGAGACCCAGTACTTC. The V call is TRBV18, the J call TRBJ2-5; no definite D call. Looked up from germline, CDR1 is KGHSH and CDR2 is LQKENI. This CDR3 is 12 amino acids long. V was cut by 2 bases and J by 3 bases, with 4 bases left in between.

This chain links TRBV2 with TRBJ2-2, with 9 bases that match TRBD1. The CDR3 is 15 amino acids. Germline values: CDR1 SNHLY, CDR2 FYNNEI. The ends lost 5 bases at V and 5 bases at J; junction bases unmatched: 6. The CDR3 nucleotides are TGTGCCAGCAGTTCAACGGGACAGGGTACCGGGGAGCTGTTTTTT. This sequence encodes CASSSTGQGTGELFF.

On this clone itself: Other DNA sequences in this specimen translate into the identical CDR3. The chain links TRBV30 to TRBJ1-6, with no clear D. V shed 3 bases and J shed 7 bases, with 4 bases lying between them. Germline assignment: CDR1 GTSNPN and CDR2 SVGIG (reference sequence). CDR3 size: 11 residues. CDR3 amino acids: CAWSENSPLHF. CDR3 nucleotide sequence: TGTGCCTGGAGCGAGAATTCACCCCTCCACTTT.

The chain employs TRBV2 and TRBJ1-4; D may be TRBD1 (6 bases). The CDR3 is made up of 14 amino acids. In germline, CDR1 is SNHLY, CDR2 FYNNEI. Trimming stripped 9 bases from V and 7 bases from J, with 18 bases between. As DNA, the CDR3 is TGTGCCAGATCCTCAGGGGAAACGGGTGAAAAACTGTTTTTT. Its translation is CARSSGETGEKLFF.

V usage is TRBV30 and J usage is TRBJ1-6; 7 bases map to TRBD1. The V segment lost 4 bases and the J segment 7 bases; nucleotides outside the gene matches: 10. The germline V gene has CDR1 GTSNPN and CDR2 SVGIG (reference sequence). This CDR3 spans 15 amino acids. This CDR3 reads CAWIVGTARNSPLHF. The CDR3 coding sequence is TGTGCCTGGATAGTCGGGACAGCAAGGAATTCACCCCTCCACTTT.

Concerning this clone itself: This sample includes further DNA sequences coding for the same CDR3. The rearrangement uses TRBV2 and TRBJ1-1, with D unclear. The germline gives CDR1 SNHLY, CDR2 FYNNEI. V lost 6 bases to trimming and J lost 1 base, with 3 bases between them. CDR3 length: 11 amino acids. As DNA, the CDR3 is TGTGCCAGCAGGCAGAACACTGAAGCTTTCTTT. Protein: CASRQNTEAFF.

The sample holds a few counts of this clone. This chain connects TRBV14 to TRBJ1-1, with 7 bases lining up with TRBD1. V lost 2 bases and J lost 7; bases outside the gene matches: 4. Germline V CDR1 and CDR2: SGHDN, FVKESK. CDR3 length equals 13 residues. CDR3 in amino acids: CASSQYRQGEAFF. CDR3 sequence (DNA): TGTGCCAGCAGCCAATATCGACAGGGTGAAGCTTTCTTT. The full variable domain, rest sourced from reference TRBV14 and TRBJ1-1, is EAGVTQFPSHSVIEKGQTVTLRCDPISGHDNLYWYRRVMGKEIKFLLHFVKESKQDESGMPNNRFLAERTGGTYSTLKVQPAELEDSGVYFCASSQYRQGEAFFGQGTRLTVV.

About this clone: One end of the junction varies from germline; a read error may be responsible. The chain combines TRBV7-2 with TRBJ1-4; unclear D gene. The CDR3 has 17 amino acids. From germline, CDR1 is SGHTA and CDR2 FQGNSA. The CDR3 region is CASSLVAQSATNEKLFF. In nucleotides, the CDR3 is TGCGCCAGCAGCTTAGTGGCACAGTCTGCAACTAATGAAAAACTGTTTTTT.

CDR3 sequence reads: CASSLVGQGSLQYF. CDR3 nucleotide sequence: TGTGCCAGCAGCTTAGTGGGACAGGGAAGCTTACAGTACTTC. The rearrangement uses TRBV11-2 and TRBJ2-7; TRBD1 agrees at 9 bases. The V and J ends lost 1 base and 10 bases, in that order; junction bases with no gene match: 8. This CDR3 is built from 14 residues. Germline lookup yields CDR1 SGHAT and CDR2 FQNNGV. Full variable domain (outside the CDR3, taken from reference TRBV11-2 and TRBJ2-7): EAGVAQSPRYKIIEKRQSVAFWCNPISGHATLYWYQQILGQGPKLLIQFQNNGVVDDSQLPKDRFSAERLKGVDSTLKIQPAKLEDSAVYLCASSLVGQGSLQYFGPGTRLTVT.

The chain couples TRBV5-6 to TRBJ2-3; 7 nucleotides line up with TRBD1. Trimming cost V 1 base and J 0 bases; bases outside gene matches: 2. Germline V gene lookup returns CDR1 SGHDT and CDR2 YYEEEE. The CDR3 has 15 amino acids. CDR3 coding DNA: TGTGCCAGCAGCTTGTGGGGACAGAGCACAGATACGCAGTATTTT. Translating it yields CASSLWGQSTDTQYF.

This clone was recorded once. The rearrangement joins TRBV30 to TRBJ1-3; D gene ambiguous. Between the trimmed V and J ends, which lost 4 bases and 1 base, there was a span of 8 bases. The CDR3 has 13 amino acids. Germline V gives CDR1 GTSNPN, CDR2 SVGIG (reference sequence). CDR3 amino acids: CAWTRRSGNTIYF. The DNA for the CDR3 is TGTGCCTGGACGAGGAGATCTGGAAACACCATATATTTT.

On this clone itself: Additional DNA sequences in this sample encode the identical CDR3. DNA of the CDR3: TGTGCCATCAGTGAGAGCGCGAGCTCCTACAATGAGCAGTTCTTC. Translated, it gives CAISESASSYNEQFF. This chain connects TRBV10-3 to TRBJ2-1; no definite D call. The CDR3 contains 15 residues. V was clipped by 2 bases and J by 0 bases, with 8 bases between them. From germline, CDR1 is ENHRY and CDR2 SYGVKD.

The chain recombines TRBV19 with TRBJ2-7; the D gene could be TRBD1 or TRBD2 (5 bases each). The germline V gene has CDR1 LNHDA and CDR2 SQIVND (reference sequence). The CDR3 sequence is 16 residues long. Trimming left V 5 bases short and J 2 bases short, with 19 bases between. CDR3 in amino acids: CASSSNPVVGPYEQYF. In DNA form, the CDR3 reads TGTGCCAGTAGTTCCAACCCTGTGGTGGGACCCTACGAGCAGTACTTC.

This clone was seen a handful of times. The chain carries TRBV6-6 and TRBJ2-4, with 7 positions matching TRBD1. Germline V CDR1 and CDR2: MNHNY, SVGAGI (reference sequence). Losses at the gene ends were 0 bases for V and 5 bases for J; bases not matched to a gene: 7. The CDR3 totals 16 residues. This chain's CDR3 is CASSYSYRGTENIQYF. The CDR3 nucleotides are TGTGCCAGCAGTTACTCATACAGGGGAACGGAAAACATTCAGTACTTC.

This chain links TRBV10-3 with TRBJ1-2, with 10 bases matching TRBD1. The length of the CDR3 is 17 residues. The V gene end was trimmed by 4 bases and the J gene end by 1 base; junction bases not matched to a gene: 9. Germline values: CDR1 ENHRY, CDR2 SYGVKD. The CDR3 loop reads CAISGGQGPSFNYGYTF. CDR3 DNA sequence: TGTGCCATCAGTGGGGGACAGGGGCCTTCCTTTAACTATGGCTACACCTTC.